This T cell receptor (beta chain) was captured by sequencing in a study of regulatory T cells in long-lasting Graves disease. Time point given: newly diagnosed GD, antithyroid drugs for less than 3 months. With RNA extracted from PBMCs as input, the TCR library was made. This CDR3 is built from 14 residues. The ends were cut back, 0 bases at V and 5 bases at J, with 10 bases in the middle. Germline V CDR1 and CDR2: LGHNA, YNFKEQ. In this sample, this clonotype turned up a few times. Sequencing libraries for TCR beta were prepared with iRepertoire HTBI primers and Arm-PCR of CDR3 regions. TCRdb ran MiXCR on the multiplex PCR reads and lists one entry per CDR3 protein. The top ten hold approximately 19% of the sample, which has under 450,000 distinct CDR3 sequences, around 11% seen once. Separately, the same data were catalogued under a study of T cells in Graves' hyperthyroidism and ophthalmopathy. Per that study: Hyperthyroidism patients were newly diagnosed, had disease duration under 2 months, and were aged 18 to 65 years. Most thyroid-expanded clonotypes above 0.001 were also found in blood.

This sample comprised peripheral blood mononuclear cells (PBMCs), obtained at new diagnosis, from a patient treated with antithyroid drugs. The chain is built from TRBV4-2 and TRBJ2-5, with D hard to call. The sequence derives from a woman aged 18-30 years with Graves disease. The chain's CDR3 is CASSQESAGETQYF. CDR3 sequence (DNA): TGTGCCAGCAGCCAAGAGTCAGCTGGGGAGACCCAGTACTTC.